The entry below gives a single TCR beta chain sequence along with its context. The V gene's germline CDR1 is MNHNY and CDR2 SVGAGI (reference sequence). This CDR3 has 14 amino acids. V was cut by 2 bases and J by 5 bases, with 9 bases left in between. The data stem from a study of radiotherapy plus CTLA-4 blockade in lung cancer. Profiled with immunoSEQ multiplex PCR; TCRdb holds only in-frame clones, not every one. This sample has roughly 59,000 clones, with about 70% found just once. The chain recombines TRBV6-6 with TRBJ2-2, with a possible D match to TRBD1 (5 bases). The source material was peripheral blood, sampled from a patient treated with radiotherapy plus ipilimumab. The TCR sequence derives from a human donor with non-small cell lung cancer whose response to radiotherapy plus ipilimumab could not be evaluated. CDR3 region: CASSYGADTGELFF. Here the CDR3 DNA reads TGTGCCAGCAGTTACGGGGCGGATACCGGGGAGCTGTTTTTT.